This T cell receptor beta chain was identified during a study of brain metastases from non-small cell lung cancer. Sequencing used immunoSEQ multiplex PCR; TCRdb keeps in-frame clones, though not all of them. The sample consists of 5,000 or so clones, approximately 85% of them appearing once. The V and J ends lost 2 bases and 7 bases respectively, with 15 bases between them. Germline CDR1 SGHRS, CDR2 YFSETQ. This CDR3 is 14 amino acids long. Input material: primary lung tumor tissue. This receptor was taken from a donor at least 40 years old with non-small cell lung cancer. The chain joins TRBV5-1 to TRBJ1-2; maybe TRBD1 (6 bases). DNA for the CDR3: TGCGCCAGCAGCTTAGGAACAGGGTCGGTTGGCTACACCTTC. Translating gives CASSLGTGSVGYTF. The entire variable domain, with the rest obtained from reference TRBV5-1 and TRBJ1-2, is as follows: KAGVTQTPRYLIKTRGQQVTLSCSPISGHRSVSWYQQTPGQGLQFLFEYFSETQRNKGNFPGRFSGRQFSNSRSEMNVSTLELGDSALYLCASSLGTGSVGYTFGSGTRLTVV.